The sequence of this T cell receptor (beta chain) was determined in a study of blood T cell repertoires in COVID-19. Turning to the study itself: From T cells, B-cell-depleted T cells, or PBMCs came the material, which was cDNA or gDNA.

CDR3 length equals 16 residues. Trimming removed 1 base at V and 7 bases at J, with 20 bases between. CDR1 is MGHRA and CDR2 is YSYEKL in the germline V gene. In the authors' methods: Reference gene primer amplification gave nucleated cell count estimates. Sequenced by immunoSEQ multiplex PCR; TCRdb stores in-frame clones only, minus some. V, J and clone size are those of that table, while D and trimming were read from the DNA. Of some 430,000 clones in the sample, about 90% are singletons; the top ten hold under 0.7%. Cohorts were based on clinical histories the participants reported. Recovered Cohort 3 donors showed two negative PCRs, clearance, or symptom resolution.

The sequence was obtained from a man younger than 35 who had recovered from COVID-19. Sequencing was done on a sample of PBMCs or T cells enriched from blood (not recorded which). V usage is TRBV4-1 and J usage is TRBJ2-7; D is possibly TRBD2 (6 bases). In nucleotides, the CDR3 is TGCGCCAGCAGCCAAGCCGCCCGGGGCCGGGCGGGGGAGCAGTACTTC. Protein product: CASSQAARGRAGEQYF.